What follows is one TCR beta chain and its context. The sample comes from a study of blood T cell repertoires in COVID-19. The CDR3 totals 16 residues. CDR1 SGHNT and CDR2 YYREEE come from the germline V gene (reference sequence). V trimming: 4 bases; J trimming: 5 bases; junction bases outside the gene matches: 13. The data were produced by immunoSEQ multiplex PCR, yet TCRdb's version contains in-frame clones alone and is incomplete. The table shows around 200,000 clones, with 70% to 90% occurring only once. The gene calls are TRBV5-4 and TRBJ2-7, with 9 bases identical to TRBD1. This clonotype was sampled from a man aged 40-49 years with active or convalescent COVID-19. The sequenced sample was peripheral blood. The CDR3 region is CASSPLLTGGRNEQYF. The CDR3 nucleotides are TGTGCCAGCAGCCCACTCCTGACAGGGGGTAGGAACGAGCAGTACTTC.